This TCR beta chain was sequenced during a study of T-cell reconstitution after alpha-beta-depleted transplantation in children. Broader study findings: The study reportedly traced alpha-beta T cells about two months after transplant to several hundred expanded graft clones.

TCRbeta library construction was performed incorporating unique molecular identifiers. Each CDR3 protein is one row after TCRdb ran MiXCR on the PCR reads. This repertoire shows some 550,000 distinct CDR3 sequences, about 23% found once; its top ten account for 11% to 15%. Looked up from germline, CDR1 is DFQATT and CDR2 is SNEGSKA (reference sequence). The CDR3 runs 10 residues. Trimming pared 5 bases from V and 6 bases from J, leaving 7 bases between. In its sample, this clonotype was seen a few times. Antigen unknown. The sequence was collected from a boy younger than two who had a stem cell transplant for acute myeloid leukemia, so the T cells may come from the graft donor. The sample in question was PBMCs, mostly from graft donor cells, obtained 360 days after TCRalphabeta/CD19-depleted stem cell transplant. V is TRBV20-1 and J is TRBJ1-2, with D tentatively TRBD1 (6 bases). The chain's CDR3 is CSAGGNGYTF. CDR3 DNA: TGCAGTGCTGGGGGCAATGGCTACACCTTC.